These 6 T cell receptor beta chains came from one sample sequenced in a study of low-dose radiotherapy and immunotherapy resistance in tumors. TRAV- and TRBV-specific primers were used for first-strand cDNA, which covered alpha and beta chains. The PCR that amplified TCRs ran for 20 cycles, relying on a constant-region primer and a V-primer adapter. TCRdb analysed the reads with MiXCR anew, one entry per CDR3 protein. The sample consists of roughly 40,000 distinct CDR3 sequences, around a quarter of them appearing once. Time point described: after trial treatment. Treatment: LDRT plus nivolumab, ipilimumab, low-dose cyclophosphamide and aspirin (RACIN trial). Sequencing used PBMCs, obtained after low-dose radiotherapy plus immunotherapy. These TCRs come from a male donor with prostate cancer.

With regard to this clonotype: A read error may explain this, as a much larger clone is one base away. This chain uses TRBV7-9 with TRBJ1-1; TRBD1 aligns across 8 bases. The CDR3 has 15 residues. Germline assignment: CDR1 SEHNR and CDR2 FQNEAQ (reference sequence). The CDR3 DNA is TGTGCCAGCAGCGCCCGACAGGGGAGGAACACTGAAGCTCTCTTT. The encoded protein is CASSARQGRNTEALF. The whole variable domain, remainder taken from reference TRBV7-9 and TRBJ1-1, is DTGVSQNPRHKITKRGQNVTFRCDPISEHNRLYWYRQTLGQGPEFLTYFQNEAQLEKSRLLSDRFSAERPKGSFSTLEIQRTEQGDSAMYLCASSARQGRNTEALFGQGTRLTVV.

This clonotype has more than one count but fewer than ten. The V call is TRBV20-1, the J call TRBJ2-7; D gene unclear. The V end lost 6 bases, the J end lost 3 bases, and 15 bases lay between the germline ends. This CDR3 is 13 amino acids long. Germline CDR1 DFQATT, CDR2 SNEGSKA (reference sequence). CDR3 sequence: CSAGVVVRYEQYF. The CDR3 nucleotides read TGCAGTGCCGGCGTGGTGGTCCGCTACGAGCAGTACTTC.

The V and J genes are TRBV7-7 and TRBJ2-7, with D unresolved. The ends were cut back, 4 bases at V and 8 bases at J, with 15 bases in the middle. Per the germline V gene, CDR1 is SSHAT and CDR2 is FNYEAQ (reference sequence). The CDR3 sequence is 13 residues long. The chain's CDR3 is CASSYSLGLQQYF. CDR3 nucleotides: TGTGCCAGCAGCTACTCCCTAGGGTTGCAGCAGTACTTC.

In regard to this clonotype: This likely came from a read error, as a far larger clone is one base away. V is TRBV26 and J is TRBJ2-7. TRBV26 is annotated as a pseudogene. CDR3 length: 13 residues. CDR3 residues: CAGVRFGAYEQYF. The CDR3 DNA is TGTGCCGGCGTCCGGTTTGGGGCCTACGAGCAGTACTTC.

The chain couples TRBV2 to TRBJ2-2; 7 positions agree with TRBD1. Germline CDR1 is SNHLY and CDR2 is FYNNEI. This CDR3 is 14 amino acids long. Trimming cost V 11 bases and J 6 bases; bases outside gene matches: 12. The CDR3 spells CAGGTHRGSGELFF. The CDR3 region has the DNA TGTGCCGGCGGTACTCACAGGGGATCCGGGGAGCTGTTTTTT.

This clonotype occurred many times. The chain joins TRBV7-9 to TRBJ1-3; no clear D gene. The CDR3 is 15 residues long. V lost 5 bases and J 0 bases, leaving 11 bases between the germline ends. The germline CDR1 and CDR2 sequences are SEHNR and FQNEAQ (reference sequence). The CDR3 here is CASSPRPSSGNTIYF. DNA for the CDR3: TGTGCCAGCAGCCCCCGACCCAGCTCTGGAAACACCATATATTTT.